The 12 T cell receptor beta chains in this list originate from one sample, sequenced in a study of T cells in Graves' hyperthyroidism and ophthalmopathy. It was RNA transcripts that yielded the amplified TCR beta CDR3 regions. When the TCR CDR3 underwent first-round RT-PCR, the HTBI primer set was used. TCRdb passed the multiplex PCR reads through MiXCR, listing each CDR3 protein once. The table includes hundreds of thousands of distinct CDR3 sequences, around 16% detected once. The sequencing input was blood. All receptors derive from a woman between 18 and 29 years old with Graves' hyperthyroidism.

This clonotype came up many times. The chain uses TRBV18 and TRBJ1-4, with D unclear. Germline lookup yields CDR1 KGHSH and CDR2 LQKENI. The CDR3 sequence is 13 residues long. V lost 3 bases and J 8 bases, leaving 10 bases between the germline ends. CDR3 sequence: CASSPAEGEKLFF. Written as DNA, the CDR3 is TGTGCCAGCTCACCGGCCGAAGGAGAAAAACTGTTTTTT.

This clonotype was seen at least ten times. V is TRBV27 and J is TRBJ2-7; 9 bases match TRBD2. The CDR3 extends over 15 amino acids. Unmatched junction bases numbered 8, after V lost 4 bases and J lost 4 bases. Germline V CDR1 and CDR2: MNHEY, SMNVEV (reference sequence). CDR3 amino acids: CASSSLGSGSYEQYF. DNA of the CDR3: TGTGCCAGCAGTTCTCTCGGTAGCGGGAGTTACGAGCAGTACTTC.

This clonotype occurred many times. The chain is built from TRBV9 and TRBJ2-1; tentative D call: TRBD1 (6 bases). V was cut by 3 bases and J by 4 bases, with 11 bases left in between. The length of the CDR3 is 14 residues. CDR1 is SGDLS and CDR2 is YYNGEE in the germline V gene. The chain's CDR3 is CASSARGTYNEQFF. Here the CDR3 DNA reads TGTGCCAGCAGCGCGAGGGGGACATACAATGAGCAGTTCTTC.

There are many counts of this clonotype. The chain links TRBV12-3 or TRBV12-4 to TRBJ2-7; either TRBD1 or TRBD2 may fit D (7 bases each). The V end was cut by 6 bases, the J end by 6 bases, with 18 bases between. The CDR3 spans 14 residues. DNA of the CDR3: TGTGCCAGCAGCCTCAGGGGGGGGGTCCCCGAGCAGTACTTC. It yields the protein CASSLRGGVPEQYF.

About this clonotype: A much larger clone sits a single nucleotide away, making a read error possible. The chain employs TRBV20-1 and TRBJ1-6; 9 positions agree with TRBD1. The germline CDR1 and CDR2 sequences are DFQATT and SNEGSKA (reference sequence). The CDR3 is 13 residues long. J gave up 9 bases and V 7 bases, and 7 bases lay outside the gene matches. The CDR3 region is CSGRDRETSPLHF. In DNA, the CDR3 is TGCAGTGGTAGGGACAGGGAAACTTCACCCCTCCACTTT.

Notes on this clonotype: The junction departs from germline at one end; a sequencing error may be responsible. The chain carries TRBV6-4 and TRBJ2-2; 10 bases align to TRBD1. The germline gives CDR1 MRHNA, CDR2 SNTAGT. This CDR3 comprises 16 residues. CDR3 DNA: TGTGCCAGCAGTTACTCGGGACAGGGGAGTCACGGGGAGCTGTTTTTT. As protein: CASSYSGQGSHGELFF.

In this sample, this clonotype turned up a few times. The V gene is TRBV6-5, the J gene TRBJ2-2, with D hard to call. CDR1 is MNHEY, CDR2 SVGAGI, per germline. Trimming took 0 bases from V and 2 from J, leaving 7 bases between them. CDR3 size: 15 residues. The CDR3 bases are TGTGCCAGCAGTTACTCCTTTAGTAACACCGGGGAGCTGTTTTTT. It translates to CASSYSFSNTGELFF.

Many counts were recorded for this clonotype. The V call is TRBV2, the J call TRBJ1-4, with 8 bases lining up with TRBD1. The CDR3 covers 15 residues. The germline V gene has CDR1 SNHLY and CDR2 FYNNEI. V gave up 6 bases and J gave up 4 bases; unmatched junction bases: 7. The CDR3 DNA reads TGTGCCAGCAGCCTGGACAGGGTGGTTAATGAAAAACTGTTTTTT. Translation: CASSLDRVVNEKLFF.

This sequence joins TRBV6-9 and TRBJ1-2; tentative D call: TRBD1 (6 bases). Germline V gene sequence: CDR1 MNHGY, CDR2 SVAAGI. Trimming took off 3 bases at V and 2 bases at J, with 19 bases between the two ends. The length of the CDR3 is 17 residues. In nucleotides, the CDR3 is TGTGCCAGCAGTTACGGGGCCGACAGGTTATTCAACTATGGCTACACCTTC. The encoded protein is CASSYGADRLFNYGYTF.

CDR3 sequence (DNA): TGTGCCACAGGCCGCGACTTTAGCAATCAGCCCCAGCATTTT. Protein: CATGRDFSNQPQHF. The chain couples TRBV2 to TRBJ1-5; D is ambiguous. The germline V and J ends were trimmed by 10 bases and 0 bases, with 13 bases remaining between them. Germline lookup yields CDR1 SNHLY and CDR2 FYNNEI. CDR3 length equals 14 residues.

The table lists this clonotype with many counts. The V call is TRBV6-1, the J call TRBJ2-5, with D uncertain. V lost 6 bases, J lost 0 bases, and 5 bases lay in between. The CDR3 is 12 amino acids. The germline V gene has CDR1 MNHNS and CDR2 SASEGT. CDR3 sequence (DNA): TGTGCCAGCAGAGGATACCAAGAGACCCAGTACTTC. Translated, it gives CASRGYQETQYF.

This clonotype was seen ten or more times. The rearrangement uses TRBV19 and TRBJ2-7, with 9 bases fitting TRBD1. CDR1 and CDR2 from the germline V gene are LNHDA and SQIVND (reference sequence). V lost 2 bases to trimming and J lost 3 bases; unmatched junction nucleotides: 5. The CDR3 is 15 residues long. CDR3 nucleotides: TGTGCCAGTAGTATATCCGGGACAGGGAGCTACGAGCAGTACTTC. Translation gives CASSISGTGSYEQYF.